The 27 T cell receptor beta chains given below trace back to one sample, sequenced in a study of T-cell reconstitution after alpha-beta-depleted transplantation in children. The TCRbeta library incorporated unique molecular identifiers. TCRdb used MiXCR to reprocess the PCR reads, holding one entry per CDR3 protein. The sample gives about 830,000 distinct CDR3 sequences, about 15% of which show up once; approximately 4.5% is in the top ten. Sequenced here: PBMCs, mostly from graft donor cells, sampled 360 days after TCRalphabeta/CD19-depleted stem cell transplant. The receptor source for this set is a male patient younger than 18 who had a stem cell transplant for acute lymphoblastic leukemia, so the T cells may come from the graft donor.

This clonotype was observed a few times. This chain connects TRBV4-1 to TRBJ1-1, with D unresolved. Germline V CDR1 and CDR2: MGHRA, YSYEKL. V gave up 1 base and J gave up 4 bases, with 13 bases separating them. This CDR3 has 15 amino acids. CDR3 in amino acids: CASSQVGGLSTEAFF. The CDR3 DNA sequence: TGCGCCAGCAGCCAAGTGGGTGGGCTCAGCACTGAAGCTTTCTTT.

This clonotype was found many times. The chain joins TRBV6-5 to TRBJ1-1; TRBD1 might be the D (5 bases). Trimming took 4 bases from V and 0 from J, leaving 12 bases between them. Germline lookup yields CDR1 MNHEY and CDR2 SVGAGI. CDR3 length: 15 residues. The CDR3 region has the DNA TGTGCCAGCAGTTCCAAGGGGAGGATGAACACTGAAGCTTTCTTT. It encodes CASSSKGRMNTEAFF.

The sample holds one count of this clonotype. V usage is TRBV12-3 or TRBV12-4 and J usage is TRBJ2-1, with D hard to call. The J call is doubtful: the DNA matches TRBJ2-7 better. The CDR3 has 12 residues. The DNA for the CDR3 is TGTGCCAGCAGACTTTCCTGGGTTGAGCAGTACTTC. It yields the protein CASRLSWVEQYF.

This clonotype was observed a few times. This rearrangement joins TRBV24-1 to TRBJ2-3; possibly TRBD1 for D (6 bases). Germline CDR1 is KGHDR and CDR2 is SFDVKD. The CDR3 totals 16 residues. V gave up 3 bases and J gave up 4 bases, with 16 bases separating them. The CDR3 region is CATSDNRERYADTQYF. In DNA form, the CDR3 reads TGTGCCACCAGTGATAACAGGGAGAGGTACGCAGATACGCAGTATTTT.

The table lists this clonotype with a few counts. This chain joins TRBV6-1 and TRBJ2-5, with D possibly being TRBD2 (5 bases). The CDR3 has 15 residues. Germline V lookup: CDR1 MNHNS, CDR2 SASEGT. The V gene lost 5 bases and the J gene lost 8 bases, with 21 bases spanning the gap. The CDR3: CASSPRGRGSETQYF. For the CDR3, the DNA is TGTGCCAGCAGTCCGAGAGGACGAGGGTCGGAAACCCAGTACTTC.

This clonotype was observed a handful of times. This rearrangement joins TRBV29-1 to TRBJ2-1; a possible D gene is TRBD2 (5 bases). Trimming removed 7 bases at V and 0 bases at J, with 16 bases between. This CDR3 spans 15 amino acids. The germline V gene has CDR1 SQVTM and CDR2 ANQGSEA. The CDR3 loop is CSAYSPEGSYNEQFF. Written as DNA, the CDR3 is TGCAGCGCATACAGCCCAGAGGGCTCCTACAATGAGCAGTTCTTC.

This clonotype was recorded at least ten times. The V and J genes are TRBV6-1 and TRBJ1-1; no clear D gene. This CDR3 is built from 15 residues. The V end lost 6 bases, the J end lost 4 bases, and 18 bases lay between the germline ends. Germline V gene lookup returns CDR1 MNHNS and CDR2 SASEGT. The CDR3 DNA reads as TGTGCCAGCAGAGTCAGGCTTGGGGTTCGCACTGAAGCTTTCTTT. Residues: CASRVRLGVRTEAFF.

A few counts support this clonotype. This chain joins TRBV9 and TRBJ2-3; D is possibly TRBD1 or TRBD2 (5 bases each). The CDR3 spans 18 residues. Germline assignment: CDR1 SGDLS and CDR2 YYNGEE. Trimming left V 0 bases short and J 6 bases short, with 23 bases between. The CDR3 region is CASSVDLGTGPAGDTQYF. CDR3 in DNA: TGTGCCAGCAGCGTAGACTTGGGTACGGGACCCGCCGGGGATACGCAGTATTTT.

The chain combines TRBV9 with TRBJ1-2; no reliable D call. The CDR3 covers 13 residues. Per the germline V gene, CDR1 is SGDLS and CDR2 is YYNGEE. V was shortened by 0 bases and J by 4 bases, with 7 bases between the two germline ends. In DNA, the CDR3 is TGTGCCAGCAGCGTAGGCTTTGGCTATGGCTACACCTTC. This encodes CASSVGFGYGYTF.

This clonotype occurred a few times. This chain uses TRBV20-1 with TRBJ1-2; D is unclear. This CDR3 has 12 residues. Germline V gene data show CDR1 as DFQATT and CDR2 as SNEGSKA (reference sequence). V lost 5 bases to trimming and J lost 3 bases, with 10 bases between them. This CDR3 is CSAPRLDYGYTF. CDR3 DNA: TGCAGTGCTCCCAGGCTTGACTATGGCTACACCTTC.

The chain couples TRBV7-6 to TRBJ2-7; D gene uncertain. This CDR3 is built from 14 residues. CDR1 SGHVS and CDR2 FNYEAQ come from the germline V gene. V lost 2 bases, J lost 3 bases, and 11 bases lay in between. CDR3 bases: TGTGCCAGCAGCTTAACCCCTCGGTACTACGAGCAGTACTTC. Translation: CASSLTPRYYEQYF.

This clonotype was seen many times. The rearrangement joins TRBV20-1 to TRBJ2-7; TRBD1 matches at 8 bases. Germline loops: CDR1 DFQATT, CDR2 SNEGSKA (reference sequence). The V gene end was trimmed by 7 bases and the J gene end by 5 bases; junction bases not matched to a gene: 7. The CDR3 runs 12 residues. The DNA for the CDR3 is TGCAGTGGGAGACAGGGGAATGACGAGCAGTACTTC. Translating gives CSGRQGNDEQYF.

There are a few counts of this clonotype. CDR3 sequence (DNA): TGTGCCAGCAGGCTTCCTTTGACTAGCGGGAGGGGGGCACCCAATGAGCAGTTCTTC. Protein sequence: CASRLPLTSGRGAPNEQFF. The chain links TRBV7-9 to TRBJ2-1, with 14 bases fitting TRBD2. The germline V gene has CDR1 SEHNR and CDR2 FQNEAQ (reference sequence). The CDR3 consists of 19 residues. After removal of 6 bases from V and 6 bases from J, the junction contained 16 bases not matched to a gene.

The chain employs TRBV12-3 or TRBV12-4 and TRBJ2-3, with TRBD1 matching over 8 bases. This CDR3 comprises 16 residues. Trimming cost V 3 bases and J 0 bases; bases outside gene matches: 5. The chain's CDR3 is CASSFGTGASTDTQYF. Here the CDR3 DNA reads TGTGCCAGCAGTTTCGGGACAGGAGCTAGCACAGATACGCAGTATTTT.

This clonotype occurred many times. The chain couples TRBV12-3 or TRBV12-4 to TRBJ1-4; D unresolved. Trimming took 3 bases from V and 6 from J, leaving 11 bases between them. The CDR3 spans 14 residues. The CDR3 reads CASSLRLPHEKLFF. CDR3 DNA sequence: TGTGCCAGCAGTTTGCGGTTGCCTCATGAAAAACTGTTTTTT.

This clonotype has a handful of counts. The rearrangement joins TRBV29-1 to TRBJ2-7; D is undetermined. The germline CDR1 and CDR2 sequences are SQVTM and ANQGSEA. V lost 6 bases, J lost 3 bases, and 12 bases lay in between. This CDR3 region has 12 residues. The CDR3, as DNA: TGCAGCGTCCGGAACAGCCACTACGAGCAGTACTTC. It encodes CSVRNSHYEQYF.

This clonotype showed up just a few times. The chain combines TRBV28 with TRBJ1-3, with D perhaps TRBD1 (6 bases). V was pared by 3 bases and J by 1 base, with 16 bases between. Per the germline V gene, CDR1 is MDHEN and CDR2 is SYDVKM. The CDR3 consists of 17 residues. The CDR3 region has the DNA TGTGCCAGCAGTTTCGGGGTTTTTGGACAGTCTGGAAACACCATATATTTT. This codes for CASSFGVFGQSGNTIYF.

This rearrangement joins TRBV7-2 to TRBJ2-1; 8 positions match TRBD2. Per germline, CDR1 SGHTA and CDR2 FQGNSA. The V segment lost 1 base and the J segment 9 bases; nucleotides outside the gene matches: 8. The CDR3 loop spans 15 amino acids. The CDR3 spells CASSLGRASGFEQFF. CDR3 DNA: TGTGCCAGCAGCTTAGGAAGAGCTAGCGGGTTTGAGCAGTTCTTC.

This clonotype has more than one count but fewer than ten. In DNA, the CDR3 is TGTGCCAGCAGCCAAAAGACGGTAGTTGGACAAGAGACCCAGTACTTC. This gives the protein CASSQKTVVGQETQYF. The V call is TRBV14, the J call TRBJ2-5; D is ambiguous. V was cut by 2 bases and J by 2 bases, with 15 bases left in between. Germline CDR1 is SGHDN and CDR2 is FVKESK. The CDR3 covers 16 residues. Together with reference TRBV14 and TRBJ2-5, the CDR3 gives the full variable domain: EAGVTQFPSHSVIEKGQTVTLRCDPISGHDNLYWYRRVMGKEIKFLLHFVKESKQDESGMPNNRFLAERTGGTYSTLKVQPAELEDSGVYFCASSQKTVVGQETQYFGPGTRLLVL.

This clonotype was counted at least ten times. Here the CDR3 reads CASSLRGPGNTIYF. Written as DNA, the CDR3 is TGCGCCAGCAGCTTGCGGGGACCTGGAAACACCATATATTTT. This rearrangement joins TRBV5-1 to TRBJ1-3, with D maybe TRBD1 (5 bases). This CDR3 has 14 residues. CDR1 is SGHRS, CDR2 YFSETQ, per germline. Trimming removed 1 base from V and 2 bases from J, with 7 bases in between.

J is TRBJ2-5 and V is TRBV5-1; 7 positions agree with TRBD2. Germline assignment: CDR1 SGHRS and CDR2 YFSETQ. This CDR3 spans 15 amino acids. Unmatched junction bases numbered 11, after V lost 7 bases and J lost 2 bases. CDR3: CASRGASGPQETQYF. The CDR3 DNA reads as TGCGCCAGCCGTGGCGCTAGCGGACCGCAAGAGACCCAGTACTTC.

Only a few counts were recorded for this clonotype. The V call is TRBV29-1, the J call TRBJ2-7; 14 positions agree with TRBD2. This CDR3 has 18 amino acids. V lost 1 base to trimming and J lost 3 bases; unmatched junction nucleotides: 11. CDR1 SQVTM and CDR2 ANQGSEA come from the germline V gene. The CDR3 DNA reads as TGCAGCGTTGAAGGTGGCGGGACTAGCGGGAGAGGTCTCTACGAGCAGTACTTC. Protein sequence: CSVEGGGTSGRGLYEQYF.

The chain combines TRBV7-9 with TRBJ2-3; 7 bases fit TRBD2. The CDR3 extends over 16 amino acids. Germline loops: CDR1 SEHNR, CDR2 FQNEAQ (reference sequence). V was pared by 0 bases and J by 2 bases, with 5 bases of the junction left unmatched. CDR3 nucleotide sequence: TGTGCCAGCAGCTTAGCTCGCGGACTAGTCACAGATACGCAGTATTTT. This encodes CASSLARGLVTDTQYF.

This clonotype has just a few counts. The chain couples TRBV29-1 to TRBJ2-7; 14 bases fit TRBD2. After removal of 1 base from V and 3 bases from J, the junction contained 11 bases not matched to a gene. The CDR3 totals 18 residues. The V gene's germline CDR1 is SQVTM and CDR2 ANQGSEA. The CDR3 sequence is CSVEAYGLAGGQDYEQYF. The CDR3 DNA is TGCAGCGTTGAAGCTTACGGACTAGCGGGAGGCCAAGACTACGAGCAGTACTTC.

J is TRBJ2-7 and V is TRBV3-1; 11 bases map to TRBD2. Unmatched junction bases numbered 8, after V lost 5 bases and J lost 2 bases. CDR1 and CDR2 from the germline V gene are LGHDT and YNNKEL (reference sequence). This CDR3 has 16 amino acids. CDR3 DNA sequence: TGTGCCAGCAGCGCCAGACTAGCGGGGACACCCTACGAGCAGTACTTC. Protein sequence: CASSARLAGTPYEQYF.

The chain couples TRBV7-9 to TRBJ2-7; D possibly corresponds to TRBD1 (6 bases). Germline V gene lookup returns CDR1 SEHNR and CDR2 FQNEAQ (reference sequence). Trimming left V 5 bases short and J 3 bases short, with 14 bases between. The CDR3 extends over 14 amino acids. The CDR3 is CASSTGDTNYEQYF. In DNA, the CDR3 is TGTGCCAGCAGCACTGGGGACACTAACTACGAGCAGTACTTC.

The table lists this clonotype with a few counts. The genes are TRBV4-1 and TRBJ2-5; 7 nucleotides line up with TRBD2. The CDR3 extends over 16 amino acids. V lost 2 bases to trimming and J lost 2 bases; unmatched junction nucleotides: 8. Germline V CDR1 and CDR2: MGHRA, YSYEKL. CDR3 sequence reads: CASSQSPRTRQETQYF. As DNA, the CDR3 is TGCGCCAGCAGCCAAAGCCCCCGGACTAGGCAAGAGACCCAGTACTTC.